This paragraph covers one TCR beta chain sequence. Antigen specificity is unknown. This record belongs to a study of cytomegalovirus exposure and HLA in healthy donors. Study information: As released early, the data held 80 million to 90 million unique TCRs from HLA-typed donors. Study findings and constraints: Earlier results showed most TCR beta V segments being productive about 90% or about 30% of the time. Rarity held for most TCR sequences, but there were some public TCRs that occurred in many donors.

The study ran its PCR with 60 Vbeta and 13 Jbeta primers. Measured with immunoSEQ multiplex PCR; TCRdb has only the in-frame clones, and not every one. The sample consists of 120,000 to 150,000 clones, around 75% of them appearing once. Germline values: CDR1 SGHVS, CDR2 FNYEAQ. V lost 6 bases and J 1 base, leaving 9 bases between the germline ends. CDR3 length equals 13 residues. Material for sequencing was PBMCs. The sequence was obtained from a female donor in good health and CMV-seronegative. V usage is TRBV7-6 and J usage is TRBJ1-1; D call uncertain. As DNA, the CDR3 is TGTGCCAGCAGTCAAACATGGAACACTGAAGCTTTCTTT. Its translation is CASSQTWNTEAFF.